The 19 T cell receptor beta chains below come from one sample, sequenced in a study of response to subunit inactivated influenza vaccine (dated 2018 in TCRdb). Libraries were built with RT-PCR. Sequencing used an Illumina HiSeq 2500. The public reads were reanalyzed by TCRdb: fastp trimming at Q25, MiXCR alignment, in-frame beta chains only. Each entry is one CDR3 protein sequence, shown with its most common DNA and genes. The sample has around 520,000 distinct CDR3 sequences on record, about 25% of them singletons. The ten largest clones add up to about 1.9% of the sample. Sequenced material: CD4+ T cells sorted from PBMCs, taken roughly 5 days after vaccination. The receptors here all came from a middle-aged man who received an inactivated influenza vaccine. Donor details come from another sample of the same person, matched by shared clones.

The chain employs TRBV10-3 and TRBJ1-2; possible D gene TRBD1, 5 bases. CDR3 length equals 11 residues. Germline CDR1 ENHRY, CDR2 SYGVKD. V was clipped by 8 bases and J by 8 bases, with 12 bases between them. The CDR3 spells CAIFGGDGYTF. For the CDR3, the DNA is TGTGCCATCTTCGGGGGGGACGGCTACACCTTC.

CDR3: CSAQRRGTDTQYF. In nucleotides, the CDR3 is TGCAGTGCTCAACGGCGGGGCACAGATACGCAGTATTTT. The rearrangement links TRBV20-1 to TRBJ2-3; tentatively, D is TRBD2 (5 bases). Germline values: CDR1 DFQATT, CDR2 SNEGSKA (reference sequence). The CDR3 covers 13 residues. V gave up 5 bases and J gave up 1 base, with 10 bases separating them.

The genes are TRBV7-2 and TRBJ2-2; D gene uncertain. The CDR3 has 13 residues. From germline, CDR1 is SGHTA and CDR2 FQGNSA. Trimming took off 1 base at V and 6 bases at J, with 6 bases between the two ends. CDR3 protein: CASSLDTAGELFF. In DNA, the CDR3 is TGTGCCAGCAGCTTAGATACAGCCGGGGAGCTGTTTTTT.

The V gene is TRBV25-1, the J gene TRBJ1-1; D gene ambiguous. Deletions cut 2 bases from V and 1 base from J, with 8 bases between. The CDR3 has 14 amino acids. CDR1 and CDR2 (germline): MGHDK, SYGVNS. CDR3 loop: CASSETTRNTEAFF. CDR3 sequence (DNA): TGTGCCAGCAGTGAAACAACACGGAACACTGAAGCTTTCTTT.

This clonotype was seen more than once but under ten times. The V and J genes are TRBV20-1 and TRBJ1-6; D is ambiguous. The CDR3 consists of 13 residues. Germline V lookup: CDR1 DFQATT, CDR2 SNEGSKA (reference sequence). V lost 5 bases, J lost 10 bases, and 15 bases lay in between. CDR3 coding DNA: TGCAGTGCTCCTAGGGTCGGGGAATCACCCCTCCACTTT. The encoded protein is CSAPRVGESPLHF.

In this sample, this clonotype turned up a few times. The junction differs from germline at one of its ends, possibly a read error. The V call is TRBV7-9, the J call TRBJ1-3; 8 positions match TRBD1. The V gene's germline CDR1 is SEHNR and CDR2 FQNEAQ (reference sequence). This CDR3 contains 15 residues. The CDR3 nucleotides are TGTGCCAGCAGCCTAGCAGGGGGCGCTGGAAACACCATATATTTT. Its protein is CASSLAGGAGNTIYF.

This clonotype has only a few counts. The V call is TRBV12-3 or TRBV12-4, the J call TRBJ2-5; 10 nucleotides match TRBD2. The junction had 5 bases not matched to a gene; V was cut back by 6 bases and J by 4 bases. This CDR3 has 14 amino acids. The CDR3 nucleotides are TGTGCCAGCAGAAGAGCGGGGGGGCCAGAGACCCAGTACTTC. This translates into CASRRAGGPETQYF.

This chain links TRBV5-1 with TRBJ1-1; no clear D gene. The ends were cut back, 2 bases at V and 4 bases at J, with 12 bases in the middle. Germline values: CDR1 SGHRS, CDR2 YFSETQ. The CDR3 extends over 14 amino acids. The CDR3 DNA is TGCGCCAGCAGCTTATTAGGTGGAGGCACTGAAGCTTTCTTT. Protein sequence: CASSLLGGGTEAFF.

This clonotype was seen a handful of times. The chain links TRBV12-3 or TRBV12-4 to TRBJ1-2, with D possibly TRBD1 on 5 matching bases. The V and J ends lost 1 base and 0 bases respectively, with 12 bases between them. The CDR3 has 16 amino acids. The CDR3 DNA follows: TGTGCCAGCAGTTTAGTTTACGGACACCCTAACTATGGCTACACCTTC. Its protein is CASSLVYGHPNYGYTF.

This clonotype came up many times. The V and J genes are TRBV15 and TRBJ1-2, with 9 bases aligning to TRBD1. V trimming: 3 bases; J trimming: 4 bases; junction bases outside the gene matches: 6. The CDR3 has 15 amino acids. CDR1 is LNHNV, CDR2 YYDKDF, per germline (reference sequence). CDR3 protein: CATSSGTGRLYGYTF. The CDR3 nucleotides read TGTGCCACCAGCAGTGGGACAGGGAGACTCTATGGCTACACCTTC.

V usage is TRBV5-1 and J usage is TRBJ2-2; 9 bases map to TRBD2. Trimming cost V 3 bases and J 2 bases; bases outside gene matches: 2. CDR3 length: 15 amino acids. Germline V gene sequence: CDR1 SGHRS, CDR2 YFSETQ. The CDR3: CASSYSGSNTGELFF. CDR3 DNA: TGCGCCAGCAGCTATAGCGGGAGTAACACCGGGGAGCTGTTTTTT.

For the CDR3, the DNA is TGTGCCTGGAGTGGCGGGATCACCGGGGAGCTGTTTTTT. This encodes CAWSGGITGELFF. This chain connects TRBV30 to TRBJ2-2; tentatively, D is TRBD2 (6 bases). The CDR3 contains 13 residues. Germline CDR1 GTSNPN, CDR2 SVGIG (reference sequence). The V end lost 1 base, the J end lost 4 bases, and 7 bases lay between the germline ends.

The V and J genes are TRBV5-1 and TRBJ2-1; D is perhaps TRBD1 (6 bases). Germline V gene sequence: CDR1 SGHRS, CDR2 YFSETQ. This CDR3 has 14 residues. The V and J ends lost 0 bases and 9 bases respectively, with 13 bases between them. CDR3 bases: TGCGCCAGCAGCTTGGCAGGGGATCGAGCTGAGCAGTTCTTC. Translation: CASSLAGDRAEQFF.

The J gene is TRBJ2-1, the V gene TRBV5-1; D possibly corresponds to TRBD1 (6 bases). Trimming took 0 bases from V and 4 from J, leaving 14 bases between them. The CDR3 is 16 residues long. Germline CDR1 and CDR2: SGHRS and YFSETQ. CDR3 protein: CASSLGGQGRYNEQFF. The CDR3 nucleotides read TGCGCCAGCAGCTTGGGGGGGCAGGGCAGATACAATGAGCAGTTCTTC.

This chain uses TRBV12-3 or TRBV12-4 with TRBJ2-1, with TRBD2 as a possible D gene (5 bases). Trimming removed 4 bases from V and 9 bases from J, with 16 bases in between. The CDR3 runs 14 residues. CDR3 nucleotide sequence: TGTGCCAGCAGTTCCCCCCGGTTGCGGGCTGAGCAGTTCTTC. Translating gives CASSSPRLRAEQFF.

The chain joins TRBV3-1 to TRBJ2-2, with unresolved D. The CDR3 covers 15 residues. V lost 1 base, J lost 1 base, and 7 bases lay in between. Germline-derived CDR1 and CDR2 are LGHDT and YNNKEL (reference sequence). The CDR3 region has the DNA TGTGCCAGCAGCCAAGTGACCCTGAACACCGGGGAGCTGTTTTTT. Amino acids: CASSQVTLNTGELFF.

The chain combines TRBV12-3 or TRBV12-4 with TRBJ1-2; D is uncertain. The CDR3 has 13 amino acids. V lost 8 bases, J lost 1 base, and 11 bases lay in between. The CDR3 is CASYTSHNYGYTF. In DNA form, the CDR3 reads TGTGCCAGCTACACATCCCATAACTATGGCTACACCTTC.

Here the CDR3 reads CASSLDGTDRYGYTF. The CDR3 nucleotides read TGCGCCAGCAGCCTCGATGGGACGGACCGCTATGGCTACACCTTC. The chain combines TRBV5-1 with TRBJ1-2, with D possibly being TRBD1 (5 bases). Trimming took 4 bases from V and 4 from J, leaving 17 bases between them. CDR3 length: 15 residues. From germline, CDR1 is SGHRS and CDR2 YFSETQ. Filled out from reference TRBV5-1 and TRBJ1-2, the complete variable domain reads KAGVTQTPRYLIKTRGQQVTLSCSPISGHRSVSWYQQTPGQGLQFLFEYFSETQRNKGNFPGRFSGRQFSNSRSEMNVSTLELGDSALYLCASSLDGTDRYGYTFGSGTRLTVV.

The chain employs TRBV29-1 and TRBJ2-5; 9 positions match TRBD2. This CDR3 has 13 amino acids. V shed 3 bases, J shed 5 bases, and the junction held 4 bases outside the gene matches. Germline-derived CDR1 and CDR2 are SQVTM and ANQGSEA. The CDR3, as DNA: TGCAGCGTTGATAGCGGGAGTGGGGAGACCCAGTACTTC. Protein product: CSVDSGSGETQYF.